The rows below give T cell receptor beta chains drawn from one sample of a study of T cell responses to AZD1222 COVID-19 vaccine. This table comes from immunoSEQ multiplex PCR, and its TCRdb copy is limited to in-frame clones, with some not included. The top ten clones hold 7.9% of a sample with more than 100,000 clones, roughly 85% of them seen once. Material: peripheral blood, obtained 28 days after the second dose of the MenACWY control vaccine. The receptors shown here come from an adult who received the MenACWY meningococcal vaccine as a control. Each CDR3 is given with its conserved first and last residue. D genes are given only for firm matches. A row's size may be missing; if present it is once, few, many or a size class.

V,J,D,length,size,DNA,CDR3
TRBV29-1,TRBJ2-1,-,19,few,TGCAGCGTTGTGGGGTTTATTGCGGGGGGCGCGGAAACAGGGGTCGAGCAGTTCTTC,CSVVGFIAGGAETGVEQFF
TRBV28,TRBJ1-2,-,15,-,TGTGCCAGCAGTCCCCGGACAGAAAGACGATATGGCTACACCTTC,CASSPRTERRYGYTF
TRBV7-2,TRBJ1-2,TRBD1,13,-,TGTGCCAGCGTTCCGACAGGGACTTACGGCTACACCTTC,CASVPTGTYGYTF
TRBV6-5,TRBJ2-7,-,14,-,TGTGCCAGCAGTTCCCGACAGGACTCCTACGAGCAGTACTTC,CASSSRQDSYEQYF
TRBV29-1,TRBJ2-5,-,12,-,TGCAGCGTTGAGGAAATCCGGGAGACCCAGTACTTC,CSVEEIRETQYF
TRBV11-2,TRBJ2-1,-,15,-,TGTGCCAGCAGCCTTGGTGGGGTCTTCTACAATGAGCAGTTCTTC,CASSLGGVFYNEQFF
TRBV11-1,TRBJ1-3,TRBD1,15,-,TGTGCCAGCAGCCCGGGACAGGGCCCAGGAAACACCATATATTTT,CASSPGQGPGNTIYF
TRBV24-1,TRBJ1-1,-,15,-,TGTGCCAATTTAAGCCCGGGACACAAGAACACTGAAGCTTTCTTT,CANLSPGHKNTEAFF
TRBV7-9,TRBJ1-5,TRBD1,15,few,TGTGCCAGCAGCTCGACAGGGGATAGCAATCAGCCCCAGCATTTT,CASSSTGDSNQPQHF
TRBV15,TRBJ1-1,-,13,once,TGTGCCACCAGCGTGGACGGGAACACTGAAGCTTTCTTT,CATSVDGNTEAFF
TRBV3-1/TRBV3-2,TRBJ2-3,TRBD2,17,-,TGTGCCAGCAGCCAAGACGTGACTAGCGGGAGCGCAGATACGCAGTATTTT,CASSQDVTSGSADTQYF
TRBV6-5,TRBJ1-2,TRBD1,14,once,TGTGCCAGCCGCCTGGGACAGTTTAACTATGGCTACACCTTC,CASRLGQFNYGYTF
TRBV9,TRBJ2-3,-,16,once,TGTGCCAGCAGCGTACTCCAGGGGGGGCCCCCCGATACGCAGTATTTT,CASSVLQGGPPDTQYF
TRBV7-8,TRBJ1-2,-,15,-,TGTGCCAGCAGCCGCCACACCTCAGCTAACTATGGCTACACCTTC,CASSRHTSANYGYTF
TRBV3-1/TRBV3-2,TRBJ1-1,-,13,-,TGTGCCAGCAGCCAAGGCGCCTTCACTGAAGCTTTCTTT,CASSQGAFTEAFF
TRBV30,TRBJ1-2,-,13,-,TGTGCCTGGAGTGTGACGGGGTCCTATGGCTACACCTTC,CAWSVTGSYGYTF
TRBV7-9,TRBJ1-1,-,12,-,TGTGCCAGCGTTTTAGGGTCAACTGAAGCTTTCTTT,CASVLGSTEAFF
TRBV28,TRBJ2-2,-,15,-,TGTGCCTCAGCAAAGGGGGGCGCGAACACCGGGGAGCTGTTTTTT,CASAKGGANTGELFF
TRBV2,TRBJ2-3,TRBD2,16,-,TGTGCCAGCAAACTAGCGGGGGGTCCTAGCACAGATACGCAGTATTTT,CASKLAGGPSTDTQYF
TRBV5-4,TRBJ1-1,-,15,few,TGTGCCAGCAGCTTGGCCACAGGCATGAACACTGAAGCTTTCTTT,CASSLATGMNTEAFF
TRBV27,TRBJ2-3,-,16,-,TGTGCCAGCAGCCGAGGGCGGTTAACTAGCACAGATACGCAGTATTTT,CASSRGRLTSTDTQYF
TRBV20-1,TRBJ1-5,-,17,-,TGCAGTGCTAGTCACCCCTCCGCGGGCTTGGGCAATCAGCCCCAGCATTTT,CSASHPSAGLGNQPQHF